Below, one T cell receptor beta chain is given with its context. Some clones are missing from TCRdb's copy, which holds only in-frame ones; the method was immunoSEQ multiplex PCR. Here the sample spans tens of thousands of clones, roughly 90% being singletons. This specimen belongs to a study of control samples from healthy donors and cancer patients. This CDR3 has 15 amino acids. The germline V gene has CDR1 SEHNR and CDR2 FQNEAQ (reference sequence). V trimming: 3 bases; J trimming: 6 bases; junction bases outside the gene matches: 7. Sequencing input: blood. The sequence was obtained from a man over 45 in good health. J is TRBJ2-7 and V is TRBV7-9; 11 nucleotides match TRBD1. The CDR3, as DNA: TGTGCCAGCAGCTTCCCCGGGACAGGGGGGGCCGAGCAGTACTTC. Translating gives CASSFPGTGGAEQYF.